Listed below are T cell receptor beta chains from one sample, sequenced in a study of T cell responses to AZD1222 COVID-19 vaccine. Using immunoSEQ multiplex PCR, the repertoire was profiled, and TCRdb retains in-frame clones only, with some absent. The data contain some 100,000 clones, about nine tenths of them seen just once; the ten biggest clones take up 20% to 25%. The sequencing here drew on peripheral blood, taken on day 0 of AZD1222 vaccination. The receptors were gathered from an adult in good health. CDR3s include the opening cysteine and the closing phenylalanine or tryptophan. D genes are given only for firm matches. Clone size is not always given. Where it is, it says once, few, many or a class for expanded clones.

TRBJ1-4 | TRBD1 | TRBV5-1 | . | TGCGCCAGCAGCTTGTCCCCAACCGGGACAGGGGGCTGGAAACTGTTTTTT | CASSLSPTGTGGWKLFF
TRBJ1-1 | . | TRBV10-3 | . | TGTGCCATCAGTGAAAACCCTGGCGTGAACACTGAAGCTTTCTTT | CAISENPGVNTEAFF
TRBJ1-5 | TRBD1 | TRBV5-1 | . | TGCGCCAGCTCAGTGGGGGACAGGGGAGTCGATCAGCCCCAGCATTTT | CASSVGDRGVDQPQHF
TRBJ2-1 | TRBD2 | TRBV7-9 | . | TGTGCCAGCAGCTTAAGGCGGGGGGAACTCAATGAGCAGTTCTTC | CASSLRRGELNEQFF
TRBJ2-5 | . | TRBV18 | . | TGTGCCAGCTCACCCCCTGGGGGGCGCAAAGAGACCCAGTACTTC | CASSPPGGRKETQYF
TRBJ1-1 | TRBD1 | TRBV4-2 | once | TGTGCCAGCAGCCAAGAACGGGACAGCAAAGCTTTCTTT | CASSQERDSKAFF
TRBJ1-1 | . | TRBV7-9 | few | TGTGCCGCAAGTTGGGGGACCGGTTTGGCTGAAGCTTTCTTT | CAASWGTGLAEAFF
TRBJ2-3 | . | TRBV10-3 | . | TGTGCCATCAGTGAGTGGGGTAGCACAGATACGCAGTATTTT | CAISEWGSTDTQYF
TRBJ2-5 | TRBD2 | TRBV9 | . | TGTGCCAGCAGCGTCAGGGCGGGGGAAGGGGAGACCCAGTACTTC | CASSVRAGEGETQYF
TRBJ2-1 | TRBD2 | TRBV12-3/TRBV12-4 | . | TGTGCCAGCACCACCACAGCGGGGGGGCGGTTCTTC | CASTTTAGGRFF
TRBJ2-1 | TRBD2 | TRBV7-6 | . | TGTGCCAGCAGCCAAACACTAGCGGGGGGTGGTGGTGAGCAGTTCTTC | CASSQTLAGGGGEQFF
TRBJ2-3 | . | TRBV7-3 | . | TGTGCCAGCAGCTTAATTCGGGGGGCGGCAGATACGCAGTATTTT | CASSLIRGAADTQYF
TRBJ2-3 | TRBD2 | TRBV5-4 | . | TGTGCCAGTAGCTCTGCGTATGGTAGCGGGGGGCCAACAGATACGCAGTATTTT | CASSSAYGSGGPTDTQYF
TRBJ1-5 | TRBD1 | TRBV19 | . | TGTGCCAGTAGTACCAAAACGACAGGGACTAGCAATCAGCCCCAGCATTTT | CASSTKTTGTSNQPQHF
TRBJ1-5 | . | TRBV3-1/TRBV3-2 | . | TGTGCCAGCAGCTCAAGGGGGTTAGCCCAGCATTTT | CASSSRGLAQHF
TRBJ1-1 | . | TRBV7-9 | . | TGTGCCAGCAGCTCTCTTAAGGGCCCCACTGAAGCTTTCTTT | CASSSLKGPTEAFF
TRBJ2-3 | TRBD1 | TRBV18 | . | TGTGCCAGCTCACCACGAGCTGGGACAGGGGGCACAGATACGCAGTATTTT | CASSPRAGTGGTDTQYF
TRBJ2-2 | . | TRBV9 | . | TGTGCCAGCAGCCCACATCTGGGGGTGGGTGACACCGGGGAGCTGTTTTTT | CASSPHLGVGDTGELFF
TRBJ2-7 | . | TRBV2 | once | TGTGCCAGCAGAGAGACAGGATCCGAGGATATTGAGTACTTC | CASRETGSEDIEYF
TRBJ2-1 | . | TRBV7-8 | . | TGTGCCAGCAGCTTCTACAAAAGCTCCTACAATGAGCAGTTCTTC | CASSFYKSSYNEQFF
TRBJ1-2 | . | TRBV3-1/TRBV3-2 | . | TGTGCCAGCAGCCAAGAGAGAAATTATGGCTACACCTTC | CASSQERNYGYTF
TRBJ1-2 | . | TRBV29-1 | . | TGCAGCGTTGACGGAGGCAGCAACTATGGCTACACCTTC | CSVDGGSNYGYTF
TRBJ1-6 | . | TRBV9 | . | TGTGCCAGCAGCGTAGATCCGGGATTTAATTCACCCCTCCACTTT | CASSVDPGFNSPLHF
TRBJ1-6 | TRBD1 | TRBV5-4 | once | TGTGCCAGCAGCGTAGGGACAGGGTCCTTGAATTCACCCCTCCACTTT | CASSVGTGSLNSPLHF
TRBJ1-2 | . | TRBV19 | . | TGTGCCAGTAGTATCGGGGCAAAGCGACGTGACTATGGCTACACCTTC | CASSIGAKRRDYGYTF
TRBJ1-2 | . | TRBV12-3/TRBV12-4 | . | TGTGCCAGCAGTTTTAGAGTTGTCTATGGCTACACCTTC | CASSFRVVYGYTF
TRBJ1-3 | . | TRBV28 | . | TGTGCCAGCAGCTCCACTGCTGGAAACACCATATATTTT | CASSSTAGNTIYF
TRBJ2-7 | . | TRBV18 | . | TGTGCCAGCTCACCACCGGGACGGAACTCCTACGAGCAGTACTTC | CASSPPGRNSYEQYF
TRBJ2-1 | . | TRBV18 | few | TGTGCCAGCTCACCCGACAGGCTTTCCTACAATGAGCAGTTCTTC | CASSPDRLSYNEQFF
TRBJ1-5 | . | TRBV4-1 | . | TGCGCCAGCAGCCCCGGGGGGAATCAGCCCCAGCATTTT | CASSPGGNQPQHF
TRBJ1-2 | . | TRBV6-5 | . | TGTGCCAGCAGTTACTCGGCCGTTAACTATGGCTACACCTTC | CASSYSAVNYGYTF
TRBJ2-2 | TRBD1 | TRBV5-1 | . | TGCGCCAGCAGCCCGGGGACAGGGGGGACCGGGGAGCTGTTTTTT | CASSPGTGGTGELFF
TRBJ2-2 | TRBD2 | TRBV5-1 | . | TGCGCCAGCAGCTCTCATAGCGGGGGAGGGACCGGGGAGCTGTTTTTT | CASSSHSGGGTGELFF
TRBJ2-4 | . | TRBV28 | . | TGTGCCAGCAGTTTCGCAGCAGCCAAAAACATTCAGTACTTC | CASSFAAAKNIQYF
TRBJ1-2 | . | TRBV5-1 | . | TGCGCCAGCAGCAGTGGAATCAGCAACTATGGCTACACCTTC | CASSSGISNYGYTF
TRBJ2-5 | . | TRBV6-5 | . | TGTGCCACCGACCGAACGGGGCCCCAAGAGACCCAGTACTTC | CATDRTGPQETQYF
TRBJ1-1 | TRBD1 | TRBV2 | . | TGTGCCAGCCGACAGGGGGCAATAATGAACACTGAAGCTTTCTTT | CASRQGAIMNTEAFF
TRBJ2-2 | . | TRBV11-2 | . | TGTGCCAGCAGCTTAGAAGGCGGGGAGCTGTTTTTT | CASSLEGGELFF
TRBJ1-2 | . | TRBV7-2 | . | TGTGCCAGCAGCTTAGATCTCTACCGCTACACCTTC | CASSLDLYRYTF
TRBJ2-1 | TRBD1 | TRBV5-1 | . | TGCGCCAGCAGCCGGGACAGGGTGGCCTACAATGAGCAGTTCTTC | CASSRDRVAYNEQFF
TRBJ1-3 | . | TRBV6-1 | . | TGTGCCAGCGGGGGGCAGAGCTCTGGAAACACCATATATTTT | CASGGQSSGNTIYF
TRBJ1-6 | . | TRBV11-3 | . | TGTGCCAGCAGCTTAAGTCGTGATTCACCCCTCCACTTT | CASSLSRDSPLHF
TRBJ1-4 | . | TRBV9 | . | TGTGCCAGCAGCCCAGGTTGGGGGGATAATGAAAAACTGTTTTTT | CASSPGWGDNEKLFF
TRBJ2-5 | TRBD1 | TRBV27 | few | TGTGCCAGCAGTTTTCAGGGGGCCGAGACCCAGTACTTC | CASSFQGAETQYF
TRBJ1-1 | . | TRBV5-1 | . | TGCGCCAGCAGCTTTACGGAGAACACTGAAGCTTTCTTT | CASSFTENTEAFF
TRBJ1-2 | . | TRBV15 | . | TGTGCCACCAGCAGAGAGATGGGTTTGCCGATCGGCTACACCTTC | CATSREMGLPIGYTF
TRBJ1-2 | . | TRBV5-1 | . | TGCGCCAGCAGCTTGGATTATGTTGGCTACACCTTC | CASSLDYVGYTF
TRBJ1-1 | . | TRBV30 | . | TGTGCCTGGAGAGACCAGGGAAACACTGAAGCTTTCTTT | CAWRDQGNTEAFF
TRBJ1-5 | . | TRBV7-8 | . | TGTGCCAGCAGCGTAGGTACAGGTTCTGGGCCCCAGCATTTT | CASSVGTGSGPQHF
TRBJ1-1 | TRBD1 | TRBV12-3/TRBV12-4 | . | TGTGCCAGCAGCAAGACAGGGGTTGGAGCTTTCTTT | CASSKTGVGAFF
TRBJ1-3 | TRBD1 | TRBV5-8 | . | TGTGCCAGCAGCCCTCGGACAGGGGGTAGGGGAAACACCATATATTTT | CASSPRTGGRGNTIYF
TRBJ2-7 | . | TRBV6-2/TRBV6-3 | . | TGTGCCAGCAGTTATACAGGCTACGAGCAGTACTTC | CASSYTGYEQYF
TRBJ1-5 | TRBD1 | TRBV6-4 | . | TGTGCCAGCAGTCAGGGGGCTGGTCAGCCCCAGCATTTT | CASSQGAGQPQHF